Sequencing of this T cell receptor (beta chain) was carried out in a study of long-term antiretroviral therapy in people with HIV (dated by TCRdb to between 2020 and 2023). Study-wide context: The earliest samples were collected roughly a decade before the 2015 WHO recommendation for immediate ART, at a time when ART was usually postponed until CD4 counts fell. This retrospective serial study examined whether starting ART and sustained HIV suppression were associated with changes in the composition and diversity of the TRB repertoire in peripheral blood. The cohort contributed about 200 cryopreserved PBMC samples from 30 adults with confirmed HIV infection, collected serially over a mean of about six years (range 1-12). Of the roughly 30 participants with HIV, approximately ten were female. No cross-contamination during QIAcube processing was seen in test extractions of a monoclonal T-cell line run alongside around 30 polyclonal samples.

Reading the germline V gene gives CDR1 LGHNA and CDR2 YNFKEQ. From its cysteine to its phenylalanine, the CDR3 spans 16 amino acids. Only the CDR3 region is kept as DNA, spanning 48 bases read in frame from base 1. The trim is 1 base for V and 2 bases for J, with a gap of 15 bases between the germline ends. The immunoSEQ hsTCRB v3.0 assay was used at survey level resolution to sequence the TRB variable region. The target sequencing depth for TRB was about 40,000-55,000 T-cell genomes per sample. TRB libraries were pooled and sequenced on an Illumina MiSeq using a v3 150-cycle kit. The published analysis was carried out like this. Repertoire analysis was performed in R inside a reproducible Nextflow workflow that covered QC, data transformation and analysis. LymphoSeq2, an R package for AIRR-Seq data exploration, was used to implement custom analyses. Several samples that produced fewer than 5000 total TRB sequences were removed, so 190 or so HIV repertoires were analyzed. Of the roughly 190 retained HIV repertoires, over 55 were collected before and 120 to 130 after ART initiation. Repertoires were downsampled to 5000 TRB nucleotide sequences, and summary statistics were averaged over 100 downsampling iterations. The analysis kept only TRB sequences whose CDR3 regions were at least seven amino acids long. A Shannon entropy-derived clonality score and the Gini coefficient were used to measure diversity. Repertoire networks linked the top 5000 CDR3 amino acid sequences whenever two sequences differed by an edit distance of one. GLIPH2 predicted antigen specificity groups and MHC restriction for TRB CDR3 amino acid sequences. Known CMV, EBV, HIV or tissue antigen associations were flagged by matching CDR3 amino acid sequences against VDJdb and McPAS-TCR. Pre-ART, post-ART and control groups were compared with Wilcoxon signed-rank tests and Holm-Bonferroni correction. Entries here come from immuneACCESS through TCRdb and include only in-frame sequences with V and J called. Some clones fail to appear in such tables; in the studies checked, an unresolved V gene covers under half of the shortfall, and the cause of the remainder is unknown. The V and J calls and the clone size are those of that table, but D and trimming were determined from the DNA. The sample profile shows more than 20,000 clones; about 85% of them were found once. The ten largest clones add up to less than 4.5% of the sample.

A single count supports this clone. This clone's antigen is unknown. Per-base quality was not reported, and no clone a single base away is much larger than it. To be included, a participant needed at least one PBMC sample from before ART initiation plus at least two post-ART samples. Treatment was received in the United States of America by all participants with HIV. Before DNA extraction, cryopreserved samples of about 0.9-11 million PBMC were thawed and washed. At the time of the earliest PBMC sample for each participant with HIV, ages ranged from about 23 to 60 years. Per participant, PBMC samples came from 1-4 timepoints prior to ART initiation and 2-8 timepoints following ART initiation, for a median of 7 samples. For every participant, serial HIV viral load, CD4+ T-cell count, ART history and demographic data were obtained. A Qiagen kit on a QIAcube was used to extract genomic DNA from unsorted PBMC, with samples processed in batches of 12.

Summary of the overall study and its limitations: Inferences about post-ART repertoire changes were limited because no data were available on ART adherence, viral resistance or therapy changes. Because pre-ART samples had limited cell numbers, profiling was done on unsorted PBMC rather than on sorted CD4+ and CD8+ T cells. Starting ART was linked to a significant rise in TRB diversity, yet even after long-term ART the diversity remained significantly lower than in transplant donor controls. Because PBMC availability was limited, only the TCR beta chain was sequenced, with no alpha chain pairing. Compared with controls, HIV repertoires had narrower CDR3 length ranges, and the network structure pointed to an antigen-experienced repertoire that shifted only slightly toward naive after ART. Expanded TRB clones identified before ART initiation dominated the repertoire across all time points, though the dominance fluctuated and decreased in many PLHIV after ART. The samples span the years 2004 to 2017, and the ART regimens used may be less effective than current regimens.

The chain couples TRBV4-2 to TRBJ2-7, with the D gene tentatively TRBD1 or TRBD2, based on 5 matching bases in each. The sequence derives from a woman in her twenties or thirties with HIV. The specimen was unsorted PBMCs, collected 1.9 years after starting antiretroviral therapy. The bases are TGTGCCAGCAGCCAAGTAGGGACGGGGCCAACCTACGAGCAGTACTTC. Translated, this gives CASSQVGTGPTYEQYF.